What follows are 7 T cell receptor beta chains derived from one specimen sequenced in a study of cytomegalovirus exposure and HLA in healthy donors. The PCR had 60 Vbeta and 13 Jbeta primers. Using immunoSEQ multiplex PCR, the repertoire was profiled, and TCRdb retains in-frame clones only, with some absent. This sample has 150,000 or so clones, with approximately 80% found just once. Sequenced: PBMCs. Receptors originate from a woman in her thirties or forties in good health and CMV-seronegative.

The chain couples TRBV9 to TRBJ2-1, with 13 bases that match TRBD2. CDR1 is SGDLS and CDR2 is YYNGEE in the germline V gene. This CDR3 has 16 amino acids. V trimming: 0 bases; J trimming: 12 bases; junction bases outside the gene matches: 9. This CDR3 reads CASSVGLAGGTDTQFF. The CDR3 bases are TGTGCCAGCAGCGTAGGACTAGCGGGGGGTACAGATACGCAGTTCTTC.

J is TRBJ1-3 and V is TRBV20-1, with no clear D. This CDR3 contains 11 residues. The V gene's germline CDR1 is DFQATT and CDR2 SNEGSKA (reference sequence). V lost 3 bases, J lost 9 bases, and 9 bases lay in between. The CDR3 DNA reads TGCAGTGCTAGCTTCTCCGGCACCATATATTTT. Its translation is CSASFSGTIYF.

This rearrangement joins TRBV5-1 to TRBJ2-5, with 7 bases fitting TRBD2. Germline CDR1 is SGHRS and CDR2 is YFSETQ. The CDR3 runs to 15 residues. The ends lost 0 bases at V and 5 bases at J; junction bases unmatched: 7. Here the CDR3 DNA reads TGCGCCAGCAGCTTGGTGGGCGGGAGAGAGGAGACCCAGTACTTC. This encodes CASSLVGGREETQYF. The full variable domain, completed using reference TRBV5-1 and TRBJ2-5, is KAGVTQTPRYLIKTRGQQVTLSCSPISGHRSVSWYQQTPGQGLQFLFEYFSETQRNKGNFPGRFSGRQFSNSRSEMNVSTLELGDSALYLCASSLVGGREETQYFGPGTRLLVL.

V usage is TRBV6-4 and J usage is TRBJ2-3; 12 positions match TRBD2. The V gene's germline CDR1 is MRHNA and CDR2 SNTAGT. Unmatched junction bases numbered 3, after V lost 3 bases and J lost 5 bases. CDR3 size: 15 residues. CDR3: CASSDLAGGLDTQYF. The DNA of the CDR3 is TGTGCCAGCAGTGATCTAGCGGGAGGGTTAGATACGCAGTATTTT.

The chain joins TRBV5-5 to TRBJ1-1; weak D call: TRBD1 (6 bases). Between the trimmed V and J ends, which lost 2 bases and 1 base, there was a span of 18 bases. CDR3 length equals 17 residues. CDR1 and CDR2 (germline): SGHKS, YYEKEE (reference sequence). CDR3 DNA sequence: TGTGCCAGCAGCTTAACTCCGGGACAACCCGAGAACACTGAAGCTTTCTTT. Protein: CASSLTPGQPENTEAFF.

This clone has only one observation. The chain carries TRBV27 and TRBJ1-5; D might be TRBD1 (5 bases). Deletions cut 6 bases from V and 6 bases from J, with 15 bases between. The CDR3 contains 14 residues. The germline V gene has CDR1 MNHEY and CDR2 SMNVEV (reference sequence). The CDR3 sequence: CASRHGGVGQPQHF. In DNA, the CDR3 is TGTGCCAGCAGGCACGGGGGGGTCGGTCAGCCCCAGCATTTT.

The CDR3 protein is CASSQRPSGGLDYNEQFF. The CDR3 DNA reads TGTGCCAGCAGCCAGAGACCCAGCGGGGGGTTGGACTACAATGAGCAGTTCTTC. The chain has TRBV11-2 and TRBJ2-1, with 9 bases that match TRBD2. CDR1 is SGHAT, CDR2 FQNNGV, per germline. J gave up 3 bases and V 5 bases, and 14 bases lay outside the gene matches. The CDR3 has 18 residues.